The clone carrying this T cell receptor beta chain occurred once. Its antigen is unknown. This record belongs to a study of OX40 agonist ivuxolimab in advanced cancers. Overall study findings and caveats: It was also the case that some nonresponders had low normalized T-cell clonal expansion. More expanded clones were found, on average, in CD8+ than in CD4+ T cells.

Per the germline V gene, CDR1 is SNHLY and CDR2 is FYNNEI. With 4 bases clipped from V and 4 bases from J, the junction kept 5 bases outside the gene matches. The CDR3 sequence is 15 residues long. Sequencing was performed with immunoSEQ multiplex PCR; in TCRdb, only in-frame clones are kept and a portion is missing. The sample lists tens of thousands of clones, roughly 80% seen once, with 1.2% in the top ten. Sampling times: baseline, cycle 4 day 1, cycle 7 day 1. This receptor was identified in an adult with an advanced solid tumor such as melanoma, head and neck, liver or kidney cancer. This chain links TRBV2 with TRBJ2-1; TRBD1 aligns across 9 bases. This sample comprised CD4+ or CD8+ T cells sorted from blood, obtained in a trial of the OX40 agonist ivuxolimab. DNA of the CDR3: TGTGCCAGCAGTGCCGGGACAGGGAGGTACAATGAGCAGTTCTTC. Protein: CASSAGTGRYNEQFF.